This T cell receptor beta chain was documented in a study of B cell selection in AIRE deficiency. General study results and limits: CDR3s were shorter in shared Treg sequences, reflecting few non-templated nucleotide insertions. Of some 4,000 shared Treg TCRbeta sequences, roughly 31% were healthy-donor-only and over 8% patient-only. About 28% of healthy-shared Treg sequences were found among patient Tconv cells.

CD4+CD127+ cells were sorted as the conventional CD4 T cells. The method was immunoSEQ multiplex PCR; TCRdb's version includes in-frame clones alone and lacks a portion of them. The data hold about 25,000 clones, with about 95% observed a single time. After removal of 0 bases from V and 7 bases from J, the junction contained 8 bases not matched to a gene. From germline, CDR1 is SGDLS and CDR2 YYNGEE. This CDR3 region has 15 residues. With regard to this clone: Its antigen is not identified.

The TCR sequence derives from a human donor in good health. The sample was CD4+CD127+ conventional T cells sorted from PBMCs. The chain joins TRBV9 to TRBJ2-3; 7 nucleotides agree with TRBD2. The CDR3 bases are TGTGCCAGCAGCGTAGCGGCGGGAGAAGGATATACGCAGTATTTT. It translates to CASSVAAGEGYTQYF.